A single sample is the source of the 13 T cell receptor beta chains below, sequenced in a study of control samples from healthy donors and cancer patients. Sequenced by immunoSEQ multiplex PCR; TCRdb stores in-frame clones only, minus some. The sample records about 110,000 clones, 90% being singletons. Sequences were obtained from blood. These receptors came from a human donor in good health. The donor label of this sample is uncertain.

This rearrangement joins TRBV5-1 to TRBJ1-6; no clear D gene. The V and J ends lost 0 bases and 0 bases respectively, with 10 bases between them. The length of the CDR3 is 17 residues. CDR1 is SGHRS, CDR2 YFSETQ, per germline. The CDR3 here is CASSLGETSSYNSPLHF. The CDR3 DNA is TGCGCCAGCAGCTTGGGGGAGACAAGCTCCTATAATTCACCCCTCCACTTT.

This chain links TRBV11-2 with TRBJ1-6; TRBD1 might be the D (6 bases). CDR3 length: 15 residues. Trimming left V 4 bases short and J 3 bases short, with 10 bases between. Looked up from germline, CDR1 is SGHAT and CDR2 is FQNNGV. CDR3 nucleotide sequence: TGTGCCAGCAGCTCATGCAGGGGCTATAATTCACCCCTCCACTTT. Residues: CASSSCRGYNSPLHF. The whole variable domain, remainder taken from reference TRBV11-2 and TRBJ1-6, is EAGVAQSPRYKIIEKRQSVAFWCNPISGHATLYWYQQILGQGPKLLIQFQNNGVVDDSQLPKDRFSAERLKGVDSTLKIQPAKLEDSAVYLCASSSCRGYNSPLHFGNGTRLTVT.

This clone appeared once. The rearrangement uses TRBV27 and TRBJ2-3; tentative D call: TRBD2 (6 bases). The CDR3 has 16 amino acids. V lost 5 bases and J 0 bases, leaving 15 bases between the germline ends. CDR1 and CDR2 from the germline V gene are MNHEY and SMNVEV (reference sequence). The CDR3 reads CASSPHPGDSTDTQYF. The CDR3 nucleotides are TGTGCCAGCAGTCCGCACCCGGGAGATAGCACAGATACGCAGTATTTT.

The gene calls are TRBV6-5 and TRBJ2-7; either TRBD1 or TRBD2 may fit D (5 bases each). V dropped 6 bases and J dropped 6 bases, with 12 bases sitting between them. Germline CDR1 MNHEY, CDR2 SVGAGI. This CDR3 has 12 amino acids. CDR3 nucleotide sequence: TGTGCCAGCAGCCGTGGGACGGGCGAGCAGTACTTC. Encoded protein: CASSRGTGEQYF.

The rearrangement uses TRBV11-3 and TRBJ2-2; perhaps TRBD1 as D (7 bases). This CDR3 comprises 16 residues. From germline, CDR1 is SGHNT and CDR2 YENEEA. V lost 3 bases and J 1 base, leaving 12 bases between the germline ends. The CDR3 loop is CASSFSGGRNTGELFF. The CDR3 DNA sequence: TGTGCCAGCAGCTTCTCAGGGGGGCGGAACACCGGGGAGCTGTTTTTT.

The V and J genes are TRBV9 and TRBJ2-7; 11 bases fit TRBD2. Germline-derived CDR1 and CDR2 are SGDLS and YYNGEE. The CDR3 loop spans 15 amino acids. J gave up 3 bases and V 4 bases, and 6 bases lay outside the gene matches. The DNA for the CDR3 is TGTGCCAGCAGCCAGGGACTAGCGGCCGGCTACGAGCAGTACTTC. It yields the protein CASSQGLAAGYEQYF.

This chain links TRBV11-2 with TRBJ2-7; D gene ambiguous. Per the germline V gene, CDR1 is SGHAT and CDR2 is FQNNGV. CDR3 length: 14 amino acids. V was trimmed by 1 base and J by 3 bases, leaving 10 bases between them. This CDR3 is CASSLASNYYEQYF. The CDR3 DNA reads TGTGCCAGCAGCTTAGCCAGCAACTACTACGAGCAGTACTTC.

This clone was counted a single time. J is TRBJ2-7 and V is TRBV28; TRBD1 matches at 9 bases. The CDR3 covers 15 residues. J was trimmed by 4 bases and V by 3 bases; bases with no gene match: 7. Per germline, CDR1 MDHEN and CDR2 SYDVKM. The CDR3 DNA reads as TGTGCCAGCAGTTTTGTCGCGGGACAGGGATACGAGCAGTACTTC. Protein: CASSFVAGQGYEQYF.

In this sample, this clone turned up once. This chain joins TRBV10-3 and TRBJ1-5; D uncertain. Germline lookup yields CDR1 ENHRY and CDR2 SYGVKD. This CDR3 is built from 15 residues. V shed 5 bases and J shed 0 bases, with 11 bases lying between them. CDR3 sequence: CAISTEGYSNQPQHF. The CDR3 DNA is TGTGCCATCAGTACTGAGGGTTATAGCAATCAGCCCCAGCATTTT.

This clone was seen more than once but under ten times. The chain carries TRBV9 and TRBJ1-4; no reliable D call. The CDR3 loop spans 14 amino acids. V dropped 0 bases and J dropped 8 bases, with 11 bases sitting between them. Germline V gives CDR1 SGDLS, CDR2 YYNGEE. The CDR3 nucleotides are TGTGCCAGCAGCGTAGCCGGGCTAGGCGAAAAACTGTTTTTT. It is translated as CASSVAGLGEKLFF. The entire variable domain, with the rest obtained from reference TRBV9 and TRBJ1-4, is as follows: DSGVTQTPKHLITATGQRVTLRCSPRSGDLSVYWYQQSLDQGLQFLIQYYNGEERAKGNILERFSAQQFPDLHSELNLSSLELGDSALYFCASSVAGLGEKLFFGSGTQLSVL.

The chain links TRBV28 to TRBJ1-2, with 10 bases lining up with TRBD1. The length of the CDR3 is 15 residues. V shed 8 bases and J 5 bases; nucleotides not matched to a gene: 11. Germline V gene lookup returns CDR1 MDHEN and CDR2 SYDVKM. CDR3 amino acids: CASVPGQGWFYGYTF. The CDR3 DNA sequence: TGTGCCAGCGTTCCGGGACAGGGGTGGTTTTATGGCTACACCTTC.

The V call is TRBV7-9, the J call TRBJ1-1, with 10 positions matching TRBD1. The CDR3 runs 14 residues. Germline assignment: CDR1 SEHNR and CDR2 FQNEAQ (reference sequence). The junction had 6 bases not matched to a gene; V was cut back by 5 bases and J by 6 bases. The CDR3 here is CASSPGQGTAEAFF. The DNA for the CDR3 is TGTGCCAGCAGCCCGGGACAGGGGACCGCTGAAGCTTTCTTT.

The V call is TRBV5-1, the J call TRBJ1-2; 7 bases agree with TRBD1. V gave up 3 bases and J gave up 5 bases; unmatched junction bases: 10. The CDR3 totals 15 residues. CDR1 is SGHRS and CDR2 is YFSETQ in the germline V gene. CDR3 nucleotide sequence: TGCGCCAGCAGCTCAAAGGGGGTGACAGGGTATGGCTACACCTTC. It specifies CASSSKGVTGYGYTF.